This TCR beta chain originates from a study of blood T cell repertoires in COVID-19. At the level of the study: Both acute and convalescent COVID-19 samples were obtained from the United States, Italy and Spain. Sample material is recorded as cDNA or gDNA derived from T cells, B-cell-depleted T cells, or PBMCs.

The germline V gene has CDR1 SGHTA and CDR2 FQGNSA. After removal of 4 bases from V and 6 bases from J, the junction contained 14 bases not matched to a gene. The CDR3 sequence is 17 residues long. Original analysis: Reference gene primer amplification gave nucleated cell count estimates. The method was immunoSEQ multiplex PCR; TCRdb's version includes in-frame clones alone and lacks a portion of them. That table is the source of V, J and clone size, and D and trimming were worked out from the DNA. The repertoire consists of over 100,000 clones, with 80% to 90% occurring once and the leading ten covering 0.95% to 1.3%.

The J gene is TRBJ1-5, the V gene TRBV7-2, with 8 positions matching TRBD1. Sequenced: peripheral blood. This sequence originates from a human donor in a cohort sampled during active COVID-19. CDR3 amino acids: CASSSGGSRGLVQPQHF. DNA for the CDR3: TGTGCCAGCAGCTCGGGGGGATCCAGGGGGCTAGTTCAGCCCCAGCATTTT.